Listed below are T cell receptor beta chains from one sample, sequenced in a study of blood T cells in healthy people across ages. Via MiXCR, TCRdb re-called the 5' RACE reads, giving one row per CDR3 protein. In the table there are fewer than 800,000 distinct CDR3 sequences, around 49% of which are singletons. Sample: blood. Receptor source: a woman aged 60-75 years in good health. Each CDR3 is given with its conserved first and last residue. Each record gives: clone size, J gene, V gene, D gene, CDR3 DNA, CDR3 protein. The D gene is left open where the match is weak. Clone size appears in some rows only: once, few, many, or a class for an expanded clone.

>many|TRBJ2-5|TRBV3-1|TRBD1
TGTGCCAGCAGCCCCAGGACAGGAGAGACCCAGTACTTC
CASSPRTGETQYF
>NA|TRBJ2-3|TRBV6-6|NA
TGTGCCAGCACCCATTCAGATACGCAGTATTTT
CASTHSDTQYF
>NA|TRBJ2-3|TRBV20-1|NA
TGCAGTGCGAGTTCACGAACAGATACGCAGTATTTT
CSASSRTDTQYF
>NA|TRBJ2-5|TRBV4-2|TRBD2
TGTGCCAGCAGCCGAGCTCTAGCGGGAGGCCCCCAAGAGACCCAGTACTTC
CASSRALAGGPQETQYF
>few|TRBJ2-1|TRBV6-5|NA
TGTGCCAGCAGTCCTAGCGTAAACCTTGGGGAGCAGTTCTTC
CASSPSVNLGEQFF
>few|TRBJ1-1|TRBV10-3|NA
TGTGCCTCTAAAGGTCCGGGCATGAACACTGAAGCTTTCTTT
CASKGPGMNTEAFF
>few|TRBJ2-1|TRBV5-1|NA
TGCGCCAGCAGCGGACTGGACAGAGAAAGCGAGCAGTTCTTC
CASSGLDRESEQFF
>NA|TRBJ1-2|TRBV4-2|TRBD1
TGTGCCAGCAGCCAGACCGGAACAGGGGCCGGATTTGGCTACACCTTC
CASSQTGTGAGFGYTF
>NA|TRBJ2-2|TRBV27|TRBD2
TGTGCCAGCAGTTGGGGGGGAACCGGGGAGCTGTTTTTT
CASSWGGTGELFF
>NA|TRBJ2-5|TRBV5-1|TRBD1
TGCGCCAGCACCTCACAGGGGACCCAAGAGACCCAGTACTTC
CASTSQGTQETQYF
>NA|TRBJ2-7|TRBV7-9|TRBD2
TGTGCCAGCAGCGTACTAGCGGGAGGAGAGTACGAGCAGTACTTC
CASSVLAGGEYEQYF
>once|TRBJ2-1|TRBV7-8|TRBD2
TGTGCCAGCAGCTTATTGCTAGCGGAATCCTACAATGAGCAGTTCTTC
CASSLLLAESYNEQFF
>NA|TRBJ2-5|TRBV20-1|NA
TGCAGTGCTCGCCCATCAGCTCAGACCCAGTACTTC
CSARPSAQTQYF
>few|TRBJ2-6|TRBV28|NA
TGTGCCAGCAGAGATCAGGGAATCGGGGTTGGGGGCTCTGGGGCCAACGTCCTGACTTTC
CASRDQGIGVGGSGANVLTF
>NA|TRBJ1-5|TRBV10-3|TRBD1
TGTGCCACACGGGGGACAGAATATAGCAATCAGCCCCAGCATTTT
CATRGTEYSNQPQHF
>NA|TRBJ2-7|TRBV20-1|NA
TGCAGTGCAGCGGGTACGAGCTCCTACAATGAGCAGTACTTC
CSAAGTSSYNEQYF
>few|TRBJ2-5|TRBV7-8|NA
TGTGCCAGCAGCTCAATACGGACGGCTAACCAAGAGACCCAGTACTTC
CASSSIRTANQETQYF
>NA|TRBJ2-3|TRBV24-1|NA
TGTGCCACCAGTGATACGCCTAGCCGGGCAGATACGCAGTATTTT
CATSDTPSRADTQYF
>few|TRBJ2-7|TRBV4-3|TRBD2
TGCGCCAGCAGCCAATTGCGGGAGAGCTCCTACAATGAGCAGTACTTC
CASSQLRESSYNEQYF
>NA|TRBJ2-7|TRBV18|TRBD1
TGTGCCAGCTCACTCCGGGCGGGACAGGACTCCTACGAGCAGTACTTC
CASSLRAGQDSYEQYF
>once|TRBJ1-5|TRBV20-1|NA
TGCAGTGCTAGAGACATCCTATCGGGTCAGCCCCAGCATTTT
CSARDILSGQPQHF
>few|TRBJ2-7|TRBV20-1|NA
TGCAGTGCCCCAACAGAAATTTACGAGCAGTACTTC
CSAPTEIYEQYF
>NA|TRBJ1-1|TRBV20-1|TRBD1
TGCAGTGCTAGACGACAGGGCAGAGGGAACACTGAAGCTTTCTTT
CSARRQGRGNTEAFF
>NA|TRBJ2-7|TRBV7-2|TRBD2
TGTGCCAGCAGCTTTGGCGGGAGGGCGGTCGAGCAGTACTTC
CASSFGGRAVEQYF
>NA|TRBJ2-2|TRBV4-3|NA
TGCGCCAGCAGCCTAGGGTCCGCGAACACCGGGGAGCTGTTTTTT
CASSLGSANTGELFF
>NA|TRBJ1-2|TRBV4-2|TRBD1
TGTGCCAGCAGCCACGGGACAGGGAAAGGTGGCTACACCTTC
CASSHGTGKGGYTF
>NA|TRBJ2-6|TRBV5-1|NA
TGCGCCAGCAGCTTGGAATTCTCCACTGGGGCCAACGTCCTGACTTTC
CASSLEFSTGANVLTF
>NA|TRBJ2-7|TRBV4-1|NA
TGCGCCAGCAGGAAAACGCCCGGGGATAGCTCCTACGAGCAGTACTTC
CASRKTPGDSSYEQYF
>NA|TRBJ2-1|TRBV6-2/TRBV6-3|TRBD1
TGTGCCAGCACCGGACAGGGTTTGAATGAGCAGTTCTTC
CASTGQGLNEQFF
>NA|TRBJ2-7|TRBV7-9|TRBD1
TGTGCCAGCAGCCAGGGGACAGGGAACGAGCAGTACTTC
CASSQGTGNEQYF
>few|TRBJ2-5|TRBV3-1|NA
TGTGCCAGCAGCCAAGCCCACGGGGCAGTGGAGGAGACCCAGTACTTC
CASSQAHGAVEETQYF
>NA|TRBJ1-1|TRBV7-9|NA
TGTGCCAGCAGCGTGGACAGGAACACTGAAGCTTTCTTT
CASSVDRNTEAFF
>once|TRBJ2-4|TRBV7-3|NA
TGTGCCAGCAGCCCCGCGGGAGCCAAAAACATTCAGTACTTC
CASSPAGAKNIQYF
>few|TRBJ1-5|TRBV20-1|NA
TGCAGTGCTTTACAGGGCTATAGCAATCAGCCCCAGCATTTT
CSALQGYSNQPQHF
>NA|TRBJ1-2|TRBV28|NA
TGTGCCAGCAGTTTAGAGGGGTTCTCTGGCTACACCTTC
CASSLEGFSGYTF
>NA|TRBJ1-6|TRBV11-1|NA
TGTGCCAGCAGCCTATTCTCCTATAATTCACCCCTCCACTTT
CASSLFSYNSPLHF
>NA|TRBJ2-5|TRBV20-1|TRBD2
TGCAGTGCTAGGTATCTCGGGAGGGCAAAAGAGACCCAGTACTTC
CSARYLGRAKETQYF
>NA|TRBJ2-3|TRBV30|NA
TGTGCCTGGAAACTAGTATCGAGGACAGATACGCAGTATTTT
CAWKLVSRTDTQYF
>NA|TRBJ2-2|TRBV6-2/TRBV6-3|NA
TGTGCCAGCAGTTATGGAGGGAGAGACACCGGGGAGCTGTTTTTT
CASSYGGRDTGELFF
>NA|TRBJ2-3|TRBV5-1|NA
TGCGCCAGCAGCTTGGACGCTAGCCTAGGGTCAGATACGCAGTATTTT
CASSLDASLGSDTQYF
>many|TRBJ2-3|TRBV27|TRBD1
TGTGCCAGCAGCTTACTCTCGACAGGGAGAGGCACAGATACGCAGTATTTT
CASSLLSTGRGTDTQYF